This TCR beta chain was identified during a study of technical replicates of blood from four donors. Germline CDR1 and CDR2: SNHLY and FYNNEI. V lost 4 bases, J lost 0 bases, and 9 bases lay in between. This CDR3 contains 14 residues. Here immunoSEQ multiplex PCR was the method, and the copy in TCRdb shows in-frame clones only, minus some. The repertoire holds fewer than 75,000 clones, more than 75% seen once, with around 4.6% in the top ten. Sequences were obtained from PBMCs. The origin of this receptor is a human donor in good health. Some clones in this sample may be carry-over from other donors' samples. The J gene is TRBJ1-2, the V gene TRBV2; D is ambiguous. CDR3 DNA: TGTGCCAGCAGTGGAGGTCACCCTAACTATGGCTACACCTTC. Translating gives CASSGGHPNYGYTF.